This T cell receptor beta chain was identified during a study of cytomegalovirus exposure and HLA in healthy donors (TCRdb year 2017). In terms of the full investigation: An earlier analysis of several hundred of the donors reported over 250 Gb of sequence data and 90 million to 120 million unique TCR beta sequences obtained from roughly 170 million T cells. An early release that covered about 600 HLA-typed donors contained approximately 300 gigabases of sequencing data and 65 million to 100 million unique TCR sequences. Of the roughly 390 genotyped donors, less than 85% were placed in the genetic ancestry cluster associated with self-reported Caucasian donors. The study aimed to test whether cataloging public T cell receptors could reveal signatures of past pathogen exposure. Using immunosequencing, the study profiled T cell repertoires from around 670 subjects and related those repertoires to cytomegalovirus serostatus. Besides the first cohort of 666 subjects, a separate validation cohort made up of over a hundred different subjects was used. To predict cytomegalovirus infection status, the study combined high-throughput TCR immunosequencing, statistical association of individual TCRs with disease status, and machine learning. To study patterns of TCR occurrence, a later analysis re-analyzed previously published TCR beta repertoires from 666 donors and added high-resolution HLA genotyping. Rather than drawing on any new phenotypic data, the later analysis identified candidate immune exposures from TCR beta sequences and the way those sequences occurred across donors. To decide whether each TCR beta V gene segment behaved as functional or pseudogenic, an earlier analysis of fewer than 750 of the donors relied on high-throughput TCR beta sequencing. Donor age, sex, ethnicity and CMV serostatus were compiled together with the repertoire data. A later genetic analysis used genome-wide SNP genotypes for about three fifths of the 666 donors, treating that subset as a discovery cohort. Every discovery cohort repertoire had been produced on one sequencing platform. HLA typing covered class I and class II loci at four-digit resolution. Typing coverage differed by locus: A, B, C, DRB1 and DQB1 were typed in about 620-630 donors, DQA1 in approximately 520, DPA1 in around 600, and DPB1 in just under 480. Five DR-DQ haplotypes were treated as single units for association and clustering because of strong linkage in the cohort. On average, 235,054 unique TCR beta nucleotide sequences were sequenced per donor among some 430 genotyped donors of the cohort, with roughly 18% of those sequences being non-productive. General study outcomes and caveats: Sequencing depth was assumed to be roughly uniform across donors in the presence/absence analyses, though that assumption may not hold. About 15 rarely observed V segments, including chromosome 9 orphons, were excluded from the earlier analysis of several hundred of the donors because counts were too low. In a later genetic analysis, fewer N-insertions in productive TCRs were reported among donors in an Asian-associated ancestry cluster than the approximately 710-donor mean. A later analysis found that most CMV-associated TCR beta chains appeared HLA-restricted, with HLA associations seemingly driven largely by CMV exposure. Some IMGT-functional V segments, including TRBV6-2 and TRBV6-3, could not be distinguished by the 87-base-pair reads and were therefore excluded. In vitro tests confirmed that a few of the cytomegalovirus-associated TCR beta chains recognize cytomegalovirus antigens. While some public TCRs were present in many individuals, most TCR sequences turned up only very rarely across donors. According to a later analysis, parvovirus B19, influenza, CMV and Epstein-Barr virus appeared linked to several top co-occurrence clusters. In the study, roughly 160 TCR beta chains were listed as associated with cytomegalovirus. Because some donors lacked HLA typing at each locus, the association tests relied only on the typed subset. At a false discovery rate of 0.05, a later analysis linked some 18,000 TCR beta sequences to specific HLA alleles. A later analysis found that HLA-associated TCR beta chains were more clonally expanded and had lower generation probabilities than equally common non-associated chains. The sequencing pipeline was judged likely to have produced a cluster of highly shared sequence variants as a technical artifact. Correlated functional status among segregating V segments might be attributable to linkage disequilibrium, but an unknown experimental factor could not be ruled out. The authors suggested that the approach could potentially be generalized to other disease states and immunological phenotypes. A further reported finding was that TCR beta sequences accurately predicted the HLA-A and HLA-B alleles for most subjects in the first cohort. V-gene and J-gene trimming of TCR beta chains was associated with a missense DCLRE1C variant in a later genetic analysis, and the association was replicated in an independent cohort. In a later analysis, the rate of TCR association differed among HLA loci, with DRB1 alleles having the most associated TCRs and HLA-C alleles having the fewest. Strong co-occurrence of HLA alleles, especially DR and DQ, made assigning TCR associations to individual alleles difficult. The cohort was sequenced for TCR beta chains only, and without alpha or paired-chain data the features that could be detected were limited. In an earlier analysis of approximately 600 of the donors, most TCR beta V segments were observed in productive rearrangements about 87% or about 30% of the time, broadly matching IMGT annotations. The classifier was reported to diagnose cytomegalovirus status with high specificity and sensitivity in both the original and validation cohorts. The only immune exposure information available for the cohort was CMV serostatus.

In total, approximately 700 healthy bone marrow donors made up the cohort. At the time of sampling, every cohort member was nominally healthy, though immune exposures that went unrecorded were likely present. The donor was CMV seronegative and was included in the group of several hundred seronegative cohort members. Every donor gave a peripheral blood sample, and the peripheral blood mononuclear cells from that sample were used for TCR beta sequencing. Genomic DNA was extracted from the blood cell samples with the Qiagen DNeasy Blood Extraction Kit. The CDR3, from cysteine to phenylalanine, totals 15 residues. The read is trimmed to its CDR3 DNA, 45 bases read in frame from base 1. Based on the germline V gene (reference sequence), the CDR1 and CDR2 sequences are MNHEY and SMNVEV. Relative to germline, V is missing 5 bases and J is missing 2 bases, with 5 bases of the junction outside any gene match.

To note about this clone: Its antigen is unknown. No base qualities exist here, and no much larger clone lies one base off it.

Receptor libraries were prepared by the immunoSEQ multiplex PCR assay. The multiplex PCR relied on a mix of 60 forward primers for TCR Vbeta segments and 13 reverse primers for TCR Jbeta segments. The CDR3 region of rearranged TCR beta genes was amplified from genomic DNA with a multiplex PCR assay. The Illumina HiSeq System was used to sequence the amplified TCR beta libraries as 87-base-pair reads. As for the original processing: A later analysis counted approximately 74 million unique TCR beta chains across the approximately 700 repertoires, and some 11 million of these chains were shared by at least two donors. Raw reads were error-corrected and collapsed into unique sequences with a nearest-neighbor algorithm that merged closely related sequences to remove PCR and sequencing errors. To assign V, D and J gene segments, CDR3 sequences were aligned to IMGT reference sequences. For a sequence to be retained, a match of at least six nucleotides was required to both a V gene segment and a J gene segment. A rearrangement was called productive if the CDR3 had no stop codons and remained in frame with V and J, and every other rearrangement was called non-productive. Following IMGT convention, CDR3 was defined as the stretch from the second conserved V-encoded cysteine to the conserved J-encoded phenylalanine. Sequences without an unambiguous match to a single V gene segment were excluded from the earlier analysis of almost 600 of the donors. In an earlier analysis of more than 500 of the donors, a V segment was called functional when productive rearrangements were above 56.7%, and segregating when the standard deviation between donors exceeded 5%. A statistical classification framework was built for diagnosing cytomegalovirus status from the catalog of TCR beta chain sequences. A later analysis assigned V and J genes by comparing TCR nucleotide sequences with IMGT/GENE-DB human TR gene sequences. Using the TCRdist pipeline, a later analysis assigned CDR3 sequences along with most-parsimonious VDJ recombination scenarios. In a later analysis, each TCR beta chain was defined by its CDR3 amino acid sequence together with its V-gene family, and reads without a unique V-gene family were excluded. In a later analysis, 450 to 600 highly shared, low-generation-probability nucleotide sequences were removed to address suspected cross-contamination and a sequencing artifact. A later analysis calculated a clonal expansion index for each public chain from normalized within-repertoire ranks of inferred template counts. A later analysis computed generation probabilities with a VDJ recombination model fitted to out-of-frame rearrangements, and checked the results against IGoR. In a later analysis, TCR-TCR, TCR-HLA and TCR-CMV co-occurrence was scored with hypergeometric tests, and a repertoire-size bias correction was applied to TCR pairs. In a later analysis, false discovery rates were estimated by permuting HLA or CMV assignments 20 times. In a later analysis, co-occurring TCRs were grouped using DBSCAN, with TCRdist sequence similarity added in when clustering inside HLA-allele-positive subsets. Repertoires with fewer than 30,000 or more than 120,000 public chains were left out of co-occurrence clustering, as were five repertoires with anomalous nucleotide sharing. TCRdb took this table from immuneACCESS and kept in-frame rearrangements with V and J called. Such tables lack part of the clones; where checked against another copy, unresolved V genes explain under half of the gap, and the rest is unexplained. V and J calls and clone size are given by that table; D and trimming were obtained from the DNA. The sample table records 110,000 to 150,000 clones; approximately 80% of these occur just once. Around 4.4% of the sample is in the top ten clones.

The sequenced material came from PBMCs. The TCR comes from a man aged 40-49 years in good health and CMV-seronegative. This chain is built from TRBV27 and TRBJ2-1, and 8 junction bases match TRBD1. The CDR3 protein is CASSPDRGPYNEQFF. The DNA sequence is TGTGCCAGCAGTCCTGACAGGGGCCCCTACAATGAGCAGTTCTTC.